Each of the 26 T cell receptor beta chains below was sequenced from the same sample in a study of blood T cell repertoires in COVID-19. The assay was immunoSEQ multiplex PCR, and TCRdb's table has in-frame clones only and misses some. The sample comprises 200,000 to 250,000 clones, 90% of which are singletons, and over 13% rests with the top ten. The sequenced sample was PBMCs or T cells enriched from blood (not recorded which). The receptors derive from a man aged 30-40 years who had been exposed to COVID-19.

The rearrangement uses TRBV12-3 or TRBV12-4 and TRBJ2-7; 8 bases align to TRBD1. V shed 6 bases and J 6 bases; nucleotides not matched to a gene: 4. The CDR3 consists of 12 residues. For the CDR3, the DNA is TGTGCCAGCAGAGGGACAGGAGTCGAGCAGTACTTC. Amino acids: CASRGTGVEQYF.

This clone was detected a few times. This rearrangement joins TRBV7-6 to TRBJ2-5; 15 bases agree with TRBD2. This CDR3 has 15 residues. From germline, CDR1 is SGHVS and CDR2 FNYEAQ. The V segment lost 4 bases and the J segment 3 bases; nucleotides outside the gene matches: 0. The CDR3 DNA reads TGTGCCAGCAGCTGGACTAGCGGGGGGGAAGAGACCCAGTACTTC. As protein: CASSWTSGGEETQYF.

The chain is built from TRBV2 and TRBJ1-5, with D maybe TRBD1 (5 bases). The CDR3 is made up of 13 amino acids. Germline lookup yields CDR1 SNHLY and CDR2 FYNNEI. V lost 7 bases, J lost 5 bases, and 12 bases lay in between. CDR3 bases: TGTGCCAGCAACGGACCCAGGGATCAGCCCCAGCATTTT. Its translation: CASNGPRDQPQHF.

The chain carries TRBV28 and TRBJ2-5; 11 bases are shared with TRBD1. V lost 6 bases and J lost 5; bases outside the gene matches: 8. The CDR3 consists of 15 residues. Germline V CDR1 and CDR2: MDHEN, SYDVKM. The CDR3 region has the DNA TGTGCCAGCAGCTCCGGGACAGGGGGGTGGGAGACCCAGTACTTC. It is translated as CASSSGTGGWETQYF.

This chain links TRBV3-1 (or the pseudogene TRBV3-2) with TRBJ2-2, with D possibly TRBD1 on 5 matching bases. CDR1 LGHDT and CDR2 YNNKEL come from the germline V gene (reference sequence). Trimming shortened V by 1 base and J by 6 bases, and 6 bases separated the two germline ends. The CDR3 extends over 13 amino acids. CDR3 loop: CASSQAGPGELFF. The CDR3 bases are TGTGCCAGCAGCCAAGCAGGGCCCGGGGAGCTGTTTTTT.

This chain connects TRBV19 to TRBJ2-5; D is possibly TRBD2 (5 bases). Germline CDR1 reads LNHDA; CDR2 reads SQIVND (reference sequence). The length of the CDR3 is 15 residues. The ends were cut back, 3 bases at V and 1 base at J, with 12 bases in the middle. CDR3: CASSIGEWGQETQYF. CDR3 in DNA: TGTGCCAGTAGTATCGGGGAGTGGGGCCAAGAGACCCAGTACTTC.

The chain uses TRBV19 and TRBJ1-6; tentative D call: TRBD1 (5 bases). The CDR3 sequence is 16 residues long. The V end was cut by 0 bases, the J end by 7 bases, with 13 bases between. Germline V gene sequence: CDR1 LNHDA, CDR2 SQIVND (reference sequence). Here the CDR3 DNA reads TGTGCCAGTAGTATAGATCCGGGGGTTGGGAATTCACCCCTCCACTTT. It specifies CASSIDPGVGNSPLHF.

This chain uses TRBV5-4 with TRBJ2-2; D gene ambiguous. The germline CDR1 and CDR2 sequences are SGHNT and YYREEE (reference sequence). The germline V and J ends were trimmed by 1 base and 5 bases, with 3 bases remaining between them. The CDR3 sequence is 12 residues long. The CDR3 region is CASSLYTGELFF. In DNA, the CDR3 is TGTGCCAGCAGCTTGTATACCGGGGAGCTGTTTTTT.

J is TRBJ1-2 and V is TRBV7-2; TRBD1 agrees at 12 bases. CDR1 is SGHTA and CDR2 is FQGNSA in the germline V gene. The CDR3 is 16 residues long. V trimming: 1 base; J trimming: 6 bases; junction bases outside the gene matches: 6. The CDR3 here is CASSLVAGTGGDGYTF. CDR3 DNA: TGTGCCAGCAGCTTAGTGGCCGGGACAGGGGGCGATGGCTACACCTTC.

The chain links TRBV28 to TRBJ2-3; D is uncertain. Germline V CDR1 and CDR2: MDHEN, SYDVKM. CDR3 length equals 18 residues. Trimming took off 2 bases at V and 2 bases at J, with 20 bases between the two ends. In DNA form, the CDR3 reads TGTGCCAGCAGTTTAGGCTTTTTCCAAGCGAGACTCACAGATACGCAGTATTTT. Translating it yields CASSLGFFQARLTDTQYF.

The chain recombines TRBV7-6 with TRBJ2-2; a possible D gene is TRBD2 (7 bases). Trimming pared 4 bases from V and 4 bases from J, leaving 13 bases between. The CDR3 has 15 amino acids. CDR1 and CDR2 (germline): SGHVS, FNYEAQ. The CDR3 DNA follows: TGTGCCAGCAGCTCTACGGGGGGCTCCACCGGGGAGCTGTTTTTT. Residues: CASSSTGGSTGELFF.

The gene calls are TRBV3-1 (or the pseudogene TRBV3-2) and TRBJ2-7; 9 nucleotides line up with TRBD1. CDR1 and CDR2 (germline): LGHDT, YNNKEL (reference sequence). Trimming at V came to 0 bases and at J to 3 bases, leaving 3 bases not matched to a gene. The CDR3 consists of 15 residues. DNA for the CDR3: TGTGCCAGCAGCCAAGAGTGGGGACAGGGCTACGAGCAGTACTTC. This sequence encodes CASSQEWGQGYEQYF.

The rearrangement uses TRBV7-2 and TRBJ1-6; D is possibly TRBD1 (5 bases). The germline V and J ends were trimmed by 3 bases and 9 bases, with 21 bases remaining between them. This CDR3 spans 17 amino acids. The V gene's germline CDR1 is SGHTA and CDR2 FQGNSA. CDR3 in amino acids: CASSFSRGGPVGSPLHF. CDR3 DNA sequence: TGTGCCAGCAGCTTCAGTCGGGGGGGACCGGTCGGTTCACCCCTCCACTTT.

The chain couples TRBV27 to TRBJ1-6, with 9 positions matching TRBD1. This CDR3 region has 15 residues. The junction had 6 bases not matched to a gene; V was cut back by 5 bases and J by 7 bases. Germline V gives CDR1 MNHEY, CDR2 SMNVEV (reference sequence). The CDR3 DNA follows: TGTGCCAGCAGTCCCGGGACAGGGAGGAATTCACCCCTCCACTTT. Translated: CASSPGTGRNSPLHF.

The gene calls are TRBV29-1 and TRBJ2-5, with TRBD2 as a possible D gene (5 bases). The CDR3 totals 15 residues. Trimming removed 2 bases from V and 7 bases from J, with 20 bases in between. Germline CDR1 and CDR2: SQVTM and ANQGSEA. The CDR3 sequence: CSVELSRTSSGTQYF. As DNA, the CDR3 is TGCAGCGTTGAACTATCACGGACTTCCTCGGGGACCCAGTACTTC.

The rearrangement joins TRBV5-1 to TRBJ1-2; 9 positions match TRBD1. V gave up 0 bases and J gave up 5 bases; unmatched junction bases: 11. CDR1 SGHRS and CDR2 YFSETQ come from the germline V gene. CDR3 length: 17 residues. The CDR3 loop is CASSLAGQGTGIYGYTF. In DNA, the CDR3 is TGCGCCAGCAGCTTGGCTGGACAGGGGACGGGGATATATGGCTACACCTTC.

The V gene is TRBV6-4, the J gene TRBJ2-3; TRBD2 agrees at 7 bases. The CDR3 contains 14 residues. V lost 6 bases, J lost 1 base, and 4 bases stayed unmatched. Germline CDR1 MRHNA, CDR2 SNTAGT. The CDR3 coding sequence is TGTGCCAGCAGAGCGGGGCCCCGCACAGATACGCAGTATTTT. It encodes CASRAGPRTDTQYF.

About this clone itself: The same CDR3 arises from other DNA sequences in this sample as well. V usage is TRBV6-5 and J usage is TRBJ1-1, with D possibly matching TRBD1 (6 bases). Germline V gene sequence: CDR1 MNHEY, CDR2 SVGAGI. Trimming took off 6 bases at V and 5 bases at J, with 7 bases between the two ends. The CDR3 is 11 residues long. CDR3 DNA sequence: TGTGCCAGCAGGAGGGGGACTGAAGCTTTCTTT. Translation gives CASRRGTEAFF.

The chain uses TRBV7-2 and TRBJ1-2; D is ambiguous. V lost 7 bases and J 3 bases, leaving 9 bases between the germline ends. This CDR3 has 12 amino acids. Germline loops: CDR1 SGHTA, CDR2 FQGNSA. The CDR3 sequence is CASTRTYYGYTF. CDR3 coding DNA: TGTGCCAGCACCAGAACCTACTATGGCTACACCTTC.

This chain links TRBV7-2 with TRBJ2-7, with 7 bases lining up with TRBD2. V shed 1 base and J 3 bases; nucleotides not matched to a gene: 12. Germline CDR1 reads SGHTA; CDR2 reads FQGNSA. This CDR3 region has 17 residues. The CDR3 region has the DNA TGTGCCAGCAGCTTAGGAGGTGGGGGGGGTCGAGGCTACGAGCAGTACTTC. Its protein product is CASSLGGGGGRGYEQYF.

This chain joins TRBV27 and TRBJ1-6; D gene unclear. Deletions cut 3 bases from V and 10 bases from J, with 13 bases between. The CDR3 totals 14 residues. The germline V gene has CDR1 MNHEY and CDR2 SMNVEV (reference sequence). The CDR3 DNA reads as TGTGCCAGCAGTTTCGGCAGCCTGCGGTCACCCCTCCACTTT. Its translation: CASSFGSLRSPLHF.

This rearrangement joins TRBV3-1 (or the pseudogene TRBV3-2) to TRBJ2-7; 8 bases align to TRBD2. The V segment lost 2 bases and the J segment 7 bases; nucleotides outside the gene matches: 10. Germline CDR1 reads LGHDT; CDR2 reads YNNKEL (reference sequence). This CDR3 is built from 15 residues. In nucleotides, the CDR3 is TGTGCCAGCAGCCAACCGGGGGGGCCGTTTGAAGAGCAGTACTTC. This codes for CASSQPGGPFEEQYF.

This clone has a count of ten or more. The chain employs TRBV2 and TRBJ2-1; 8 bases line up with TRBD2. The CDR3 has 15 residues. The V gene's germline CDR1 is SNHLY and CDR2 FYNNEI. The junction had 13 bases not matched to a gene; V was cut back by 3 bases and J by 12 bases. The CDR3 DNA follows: TGTGCCAGCAGTGACAAAGCGGGGGACCTAAAAGGGCAGTTCTTC. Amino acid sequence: CASSDKAGDLKGQFF.

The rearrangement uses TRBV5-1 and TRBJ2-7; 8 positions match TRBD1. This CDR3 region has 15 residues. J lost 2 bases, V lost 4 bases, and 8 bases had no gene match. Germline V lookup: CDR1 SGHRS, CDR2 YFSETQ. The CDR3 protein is CASSTTGTGPYEQYF. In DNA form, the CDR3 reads TGCGCCAGCAGCACTACCGGGACAGGACCCTACGAGCAGTACTTC.

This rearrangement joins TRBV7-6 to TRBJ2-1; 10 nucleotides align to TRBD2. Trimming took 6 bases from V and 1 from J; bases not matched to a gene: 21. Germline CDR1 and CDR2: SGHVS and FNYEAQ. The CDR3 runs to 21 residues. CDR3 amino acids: CASSPSTPGLANLQSYNEQFF. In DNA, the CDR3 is TGTGCCAGCAGTCCCAGCACTCCGGGACTAGCGAACCTTCAATCCTACAATGAGCAGTTCTTC.

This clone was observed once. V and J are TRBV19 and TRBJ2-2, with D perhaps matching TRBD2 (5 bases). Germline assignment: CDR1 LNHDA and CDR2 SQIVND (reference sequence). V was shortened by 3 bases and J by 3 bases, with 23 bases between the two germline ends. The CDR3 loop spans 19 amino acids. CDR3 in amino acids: CASSITARRPRDYTGELFF. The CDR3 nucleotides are TGTGCCAGTAGTATTACCGCAAGACGGCCGAGGGATTACACCGGGGAGCTGTTTTTT.